This TCR beta chain emerged from a study of cytomegalovirus exposure and HLA in healthy donors. When sampled, the donors appeared nominally healthy, though they likely had unrecorded immune exposures. General study results and limits: 16,951 TCR beta sequences were associated with HLA alleles at 0.05 false discovery rate in a later analysis.

A word on this clone: Its target is not known.

In the PCR, 60 Vbeta and 13 Jbeta primers were used. TCRdb's table, derived via immunoSEQ multiplex PCR, lists solely in-frame clones and lacks some. Of about 150,000 clones in the sample, about 73% were seen once. Sequencing was carried out using PBMCs. The source is a woman between 45 and 60 years old in good health and CMV-seropositive.

The CDR3: CASSLSSSGGSRDTQYF. CDR3 coding DNA: TGTGCCAGCAGCTTAAGCAGTAGCGGGGGGTCAAGGGATACGCAGTATTTT. The gene calls are TRBV7-2 and TRBJ2-3; 10 positions match TRBD2. J gave up 6 bases and V 2 bases, and 11 bases lay outside the gene matches. This CDR3 is 17 amino acids long. In germline, CDR1 is SGHTA, CDR2 FQGNSA.